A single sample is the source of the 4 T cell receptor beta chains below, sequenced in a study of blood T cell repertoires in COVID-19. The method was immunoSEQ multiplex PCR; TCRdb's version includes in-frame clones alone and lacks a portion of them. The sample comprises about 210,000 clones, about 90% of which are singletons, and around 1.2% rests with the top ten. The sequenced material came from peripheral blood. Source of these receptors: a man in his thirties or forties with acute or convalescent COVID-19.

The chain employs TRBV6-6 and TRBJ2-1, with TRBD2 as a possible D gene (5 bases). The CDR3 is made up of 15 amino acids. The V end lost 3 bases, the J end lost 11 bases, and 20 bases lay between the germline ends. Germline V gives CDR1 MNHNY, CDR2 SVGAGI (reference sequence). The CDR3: CASSYPGLGLYKQFF. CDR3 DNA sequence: TGTGCCAGCAGTTATCCAGGACTGGGCCTTTACAAGCAGTTCTTC.

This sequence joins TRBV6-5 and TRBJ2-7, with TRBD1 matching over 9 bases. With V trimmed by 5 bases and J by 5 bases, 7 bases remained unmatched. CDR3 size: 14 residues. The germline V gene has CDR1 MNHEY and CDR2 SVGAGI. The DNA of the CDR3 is TGTGCCAGCAGTCGGGACAGGGATCTTAACGAGCAGTACTTC. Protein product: CASSRDRDLNEQYF.

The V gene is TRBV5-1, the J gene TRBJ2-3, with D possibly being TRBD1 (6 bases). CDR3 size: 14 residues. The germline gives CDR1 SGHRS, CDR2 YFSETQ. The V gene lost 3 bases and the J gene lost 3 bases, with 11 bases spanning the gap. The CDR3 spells CASSSDRQTDTQYF. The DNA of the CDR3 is TGCGCCAGCAGCTCGGACAGACAAACAGATACGCAGTATTTT.

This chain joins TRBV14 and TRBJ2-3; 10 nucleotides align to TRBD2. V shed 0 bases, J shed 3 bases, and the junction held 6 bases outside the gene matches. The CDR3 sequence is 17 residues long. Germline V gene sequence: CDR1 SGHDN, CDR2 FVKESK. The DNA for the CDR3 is TGTGCCAGCAGCCAAGATTGGGGGACTAGCGAAACAGATACGCAGTATTTT. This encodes CASSQDWGTSETDTQYF.